These 21 T cell receptor beta chains came from one sample sequenced in a study of T cell repertoires in cytomegalovirus infection. No antigens are known for them. A single record per CDR3 protein comes from TCRdb applying MiXCR to the reads. This sample has about half a million distinct CDR3 sequences, with under 45% found just once. The sequencing here drew on cultured PBMCs, taken from culture after CMV antigen stimulation. The receptors were gathered from a human donor in good health (CMV status not recorded). Some clones in this sample may be carry-over from other donors' samples.

For this clonotype: The junction and the germline gene differ at one end; a read error may be behind it. The gene calls are TRBV7-9 and TRBJ2-1; the D is unclear. Germline V gene data show CDR1 as SEHNR and CDR2 as FQNEAQ (reference sequence). This CDR3 has 13 residues. As DNA, the CDR3 is TGTGCCAGCAGCTCAATTACCGGTAATGAGCAGTTATTC. Amino acid sequence: CASSSITGNEQLF.

The chain has TRBV7-2 and TRBJ1-2, with a tentative D call TRBD1 (5 bases). CDR1 SGHTA and CDR2 FQGNSA come from the germline V gene. CDR3 length: 13 amino acids. The V gene lost 4 bases and the J gene lost 3 bases, with 9 bases spanning the gap. The CDR3 region is CASSSGGYYGYTF. The CDR3 nucleotides read TGTGCCAGCAGCTCGGGGGGGTACTATGGCTACACCTTC.

This sequence joins TRBV7-2 and TRBJ2-3; D not certain. The CDR3 runs 14 residues. V shed 1 base and J shed 2 bases, with 7 bases lying between them. From germline, CDR1 is SGHTA and CDR2 FQGNSA. CDR3 DNA sequence: TGTGCCAGCAGCTTAGACAGTAACACAGATACGCAGTATTTT. Translating gives CASSLDSNTDTQYF. Full variable domain (rest looked up from reference TRBV7-2 and TRBJ2-3): GAGVSQSPSNKVTEKGKDVELRCDPISGHTALYWYRQSLGQGLEFLIYFQGNSAPDKSGLPSDRFSAERTGGSVSTLTIQRTQQEDSAVYLCASSLDSNTDTQYFGPGTRLTVL.

This clonotype was counted a few times. The DNA of the CDR3 is TGTGCCAGCAGCTTCGTCCCTAGCGGGGTCTACGAGCAGTACTTC. Its protein product is CASSFVPSGVYEQYF. The chain joins TRBV7-2 to TRBJ2-7; 9 bases map to TRBD2. Germline CDR1 reads SGHTA; CDR2 reads FQGNSA. The CDR3 is made up of 15 amino acids. V gave up 3 bases and J gave up 3 bases; unmatched junction bases: 6. The entire variable domain, with the rest obtained from reference TRBV7-2 and TRBJ2-7, is as follows: GAGVSQSPSNKVTEKGKDVELRCDPISGHTALYWYRQSLGQGLEFLIYFQGNSAPDKSGLPSDRFSAERTGGSVSTLTIQRTQQEDSAVYLCASSFVPSGVYEQYFGPGTRLTVT.

The sample holds a few counts of this clonotype. The gene calls are TRBV10-3 and TRBJ1-3; D gene ambiguous. The CDR3 extends over 13 amino acids. CDR1 and CDR2 (germline): ENHRY, SYGVKD. Between the trimmed V and J ends, which lost 8 bases and 0 bases, there was a span of 8 bases. CDR3 DNA: TGTGCCATCCTTGCAGACTCTGGAAACACCATATATTTT. Amino acid sequence: CAILADSGNTIYF.

The chain links TRBV29-1 to TRBJ2-3; TRBD2 matches at 9 bases. Unmatched junction bases numbered 24, after V lost 2 bases and J lost 6 bases. Germline V gives CDR1 SQVTM, CDR2 ANQGSEA. CDR3 length equals 20 residues. CDR3 loop: CSVEISGPPLAGARWDTQYF. The CDR3, as DNA: TGCAGCGTTGAAATCTCAGGACCACCCTTAGCGGGAGCTCGGTGGGATACGCAGTATTTT.

The gene calls are TRBV18 and TRBJ2-3; maybe TRBD1 (6 bases). The CDR3 covers 15 residues. Trimming cost V 4 bases and J 3 bases, with 14 bases left between them. The germline gives CDR1 KGHSH, CDR2 LQKENI. The CDR3 sequence is CASSLRTGKTDTQYF. For the CDR3, the DNA is TGTGCCAGCTCACTACGTACAGGGAAAACAGATACGCAGTATTTT.

At least ten counts were recorded for this clonotype. J is TRBJ2-2 and V is TRBV7-2; D is perhaps TRBD2 (6 bases). V gave up 2 bases and J gave up 0 bases, with 10 bases separating them. The CDR3 consists of 16 residues. In germline, CDR1 is SGHTA, CDR2 FQGNSA. CDR3 nucleotide sequence: TGTGCCAGCAGCTTATTCGGGGGTACGAACACCGGGGAGCTGTTTTTT. This translates into CASSLFGGTNTGELFF. The full variable domain, completed using reference TRBV7-2 and TRBJ2-2, is GAGVSQSPSNKVTEKGKDVELRCDPISGHTALYWYRQSLGQGLEFLIYFQGNSAPDKSGLPSDRFSAERTGGSVSTLTIQRTQQEDSAVYLCASSLFGGTNTGELFFGEGSRLTVL.

The rearrangement uses TRBV5-1 and TRBJ2-5; 8 bases match TRBD1. The V gene end was trimmed by 4 bases and the J gene end by 2 bases; junction bases not matched to a gene: 4. This CDR3 spans 14 amino acids. Germline CDR1 and CDR2: SGHRS and YFSETQ. CDR3 amino acids: CASSGRTGQETQYF. DNA for the CDR3: TGCGCCAGCAGCGGCCGGACAGGGCAAGAGACCCAGTACTTC.

The chain is built from TRBV7-2 and TRBJ1-2, with 7 nucleotides matching TRBD1. V was pared by 0 bases and J by 8 bases, with 6 bases of the junction left unmatched. The CDR3 sequence is 14 residues long. Germline values: CDR1 SGHTA, CDR2 FQGNSA. The CDR3 region is CASSLAGTVGGYTF. The DNA for the CDR3 is TGTGCCAGCAGCTTAGCCGGGACAGTCGGGGGCTACACCTTC.

This CDR3 is CASSQDLTGFEGYGYTF. CDR3 coding DNA: TGCGCCAGCAGCCAAGATCTGACGGGGTTTGAGGGGTATGGCTACACCTTC. V is TRBV4-1 and J is TRBJ1-2; a weak D match, TRBD1 (5 bases). There are 17 residues in the CDR3. Trimming pared 0 bases from V and 5 bases from J, leaving 19 bases between. The V gene's germline CDR1 is MGHRA and CDR2 YSYEKL.

This chain uses TRBV10-2 with TRBJ2-7; TRBD2 is a possible D gene (5 bases). CDR3 length: 14 residues. CDR1 and CDR2 (germline): WSHSY, SAAADI. Between the trimmed V and J ends, which lost 7 bases and 4 bases, there was a span of 17 bases. This CDR3 reads CASTLPEGGYEQYF. The CDR3 bases are TGCGCCAGCACCCTTCCAGAGGGCGGGTACGAGCAGTACTTC.

This clonotype was seen more than once but under ten times. The V gene is TRBV7-9, the J gene TRBJ1-4; D is unresolved. Germline loops: CDR1 SEHNR, CDR2 FQNEAQ (reference sequence). The CDR3 is 13 residues long. Between the trimmed V and J ends, which lost 2 bases and 7 bases, there was a span of 8 bases. This CDR3 is CASSLLVSEKLFF. The CDR3 coding sequence is TGTGCCAGCAGCTTACTAGTTTCTGAAAAACTGTTTTTT.

The V and J genes are TRBV4-3 and TRBJ2-1, with 13 positions matching TRBD2. Losses at the gene ends were 5 bases for V and 6 bases for J; bases not matched to a gene: 10. This CDR3 has 17 amino acids. In germline, CDR1 is LGHNA, CDR2 YSLEER. The CDR3 sequence: CASSFHSGTSGTNEQFF. The CDR3 DNA is TGCGCCAGCAGCTTCCATTCCGGGACTAGCGGGACCAATGAGCAGTTCTTC.

The genes are TRBV10-3 and TRBJ2-5; a possible D gene is TRBD1 (8 bases). The CDR3 is 13 residues long. Germline V gives CDR1 ENHRY, CDR2 SYGVKD. Trimming stripped 10 bases from V and 2 bases from J, with 14 bases between. Here the CDR3 DNA reads TGTGCCACCGGACAGGGAGGGCAAGAGACCCAGTACTTC. Its translation: CATGQGGQETQYF.

In regard to this clonotype: The junction departs from the called germline gene at one end, perhaps through a read error. V usage is TRBV4-1 and J usage is TRBJ2-2, with 7 bases matching TRBD1. The CDR3 length is 17 residues. CDR1 and CDR2 (germline): MGHRA, YSYEKL. CDR3 protein: CASSQDPRGPNTGELFF. The CDR3 nucleotides read TGTGCCAGCAGCCAAGATCCTAGGGGGCCGAACACCGGGGAGCTGTTTTTT.

The chain joins TRBV27 to TRBJ1-2; maybe TRBD1 (5 bases). CDR1 and CDR2 (germline): MNHEY, SMNVEV (reference sequence). This CDR3 is built from 16 residues. Trimming stripped 4 bases from V and 2 bases from J, with 17 bases between. Here the CDR3 DNA reads TGTGCCAGCAGTTCGCTCGCCCTCGGGGGGAACTATGGCTACACCTTC. Translated: CASSSLALGGNYGYTF.

This clonotype has more than one count but fewer than ten. The CDR3 spells CASSWGGGQNTEAFF. The CDR3 bases are TGTGCCAGCAGCTGGGGGGGCGGCCAGAACACTGAAGCTTTCTTT. This chain uses TRBV5-4 with TRBJ1-1; possible D gene TRBD1, 6 bases. With 3 bases removed from V and 1 base from J, the gap between germline ends came to 13 bases. Germline CDR1 SGHNT, CDR2 YYREEE (reference sequence). CDR3 length: 15 amino acids.

This sequence joins TRBV27 and TRBJ2-2; no clear D. V was trimmed by 3 bases and J by 4 bases, leaving 6 bases between them. There are 13 residues in the CDR3. The V gene's germline CDR1 is MNHEY and CDR2 SMNVEV (reference sequence). This CDR3 is CASSFSRTGELFF. In DNA form, the CDR3 reads TGTGCCAGCAGTTTTTCCCGCACCGGGGAGCTGTTTTTT.

This clonotype turned up a few times. The chain links TRBV7-6 to TRBJ1-1; D is ambiguous. Trimming left V 1 base short and J 8 bases short, with 11 bases between. The CDR3 length is 13 residues. The V gene's germline CDR1 is SGHVS and CDR2 FNYEAQ. The CDR3 DNA follows: TGTGCCAGCAGCTTAGGCCCAACTAGGGAAGCTTTCTTT. Residues: CASSLGPTREAFF.

Here the CDR3 reads CASSRLGGRYSSYNEQFF. As DNA, the CDR3 is TGTGCCAGCAGTCGTTTGGGCGGGAGGTATAGCTCCTACAATGAGCAGTTCTTC. The chain carries TRBV27 and TRBJ2-1, with 8 bases that match TRBD2. V trimming: 5 bases; J trimming: 0 bases; junction bases outside the gene matches: 12. CDR1 and CDR2 from the germline V gene are MNHEY and SMNVEV (reference sequence). The CDR3 contains 18 residues.